The 9 T cell receptor beta chains given below trace back to one sample, sequenced in a study of shared clonotypes between healthy human individuals. Produced via immunoSEQ multiplex PCR; TCRdb's table is partial and in-frame only. There are some 2.1 million clones in the sample; roughly 94% occur only once, and more than 0.95% lies in the top ten. CD8 cells regarded as naive lacked CD45RO, were positively chosen for CCR7, and omitted terminally differentiated effector memory CD45RA+ cells. Input material: naive CD8+ T cells sorted from blood. The source of these receptors is a man aged 18 to 29 in good health.

V gene TRBV4-1 combines with J gene TRBJ1-6, with no clear D. The ends were cut back, 0 bases at V and 0 bases at J, with 12 bases in the middle. Germline V gene lookup returns CDR1 MGHRA and CDR2 YSYEKL. The CDR3 has 18 residues. In DNA, the CDR3 is TGCGCCAGCAGCCAAGATCCCCCGCTTAGCTCCTATAATTCACCCCTCCACTTT. Its protein product is CASSQDPPLSSYNSPLHF.

The chain is built from TRBV12-5 and TRBJ1-2; TRBD1 agrees at 7 bases. CDR3 size: 15 residues. CDR1 is LGHNT and CDR2 is FRNRAP in the germline V gene. The ends lost 4 bases at V and 4 bases at J; junction bases unmatched: 9. Here the CDR3 reads CASGSERGRGYGYTF. DNA of the CDR3: TGTGCTAGTGGTTCAGAGAGGGGGCGCGGCTATGGCTACACCTTC.

The J gene is TRBJ1-2, the V gene TRBV9; D ambiguous. V lost 3 bases to trimming and J lost 8 bases, with 5 bases between them. Germline CDR1 is SGDLS and CDR2 is YYNGEE. The CDR3 is 10 amino acids. The CDR3 loop is CASSGVGYTF. The CDR3, as DNA: TGTGCCAGCAGCGGGGTGGGCTACACCTTC. Using reference TRBV9 and TRBJ1-2 for the parts outside the CDR3, the full variable domain is DSGVTQTPKHLITATGQRVTLRCSPRSGDLSVYWYQQSLDQGLQFLIQYYNGEERAKGNILERFSAQQFPDLHSELNLSSLELGDSALYFCASSGVGYTFGSGTRLTVV.

This clone was seen just once. This chain connects TRBV5-1 to TRBJ2-7; D not resolved. The germline CDR1 and CDR2 sequences are SGHRS and YFSETQ. This CDR3 comprises 15 residues. V was clipped by 6 bases and J by 3 bases, with 19 bases between them. The CDR3 nucleotides are TGCGCCAGCAAAGGCACTCTGGAACCCATCTACGAGCAGTACTTC. This translates into CASKGTLEPIYEQYF.

The J gene is TRBJ2-7, the V gene TRBV4-2, with D perhaps matching TRBD1 (6 bases). CDR3 length: 16 residues. Germline-derived CDR1 and CDR2 are LGHNA and YNFKEQ. V was cut by 3 bases and J by 5 bases, with 20 bases left in between. CDR3 region: CASSHAFEQGDDEQYF. The CDR3 DNA sequence: TGTGCCAGCAGCCACGCGTTCGAACAGGGTGACGACGAGCAGTACTTC.

The chain has TRBV5-1 and TRBJ2-7; D might be TRBD1 (6 bases). V lost 1 base and J lost 1, with 27 bases in between. Looked up from germline, CDR1 is SGHRS and CDR2 is YFSETQ. The CDR3 is made up of 20 amino acids. The CDR3 spells CASSLSQLYPGQEGSYEQYF. The DNA for the CDR3 is TGCGCCAGCAGCTTGAGTCAACTATATCCGGGACAAGAGGGGTCCTACGAGCAGTACTTC.

This chain links TRBV6-5 with TRBJ2-3; possible D gene TRBD2, 5 bases. This CDR3 spans 13 amino acids. The germline V and J ends were trimmed by 4 bases and 4 bases, with 9 bases remaining between them. Germline CDR1 reads MNHEY; CDR2 reads SVGAGI. CDR3: CASSFGESDTQYF. DNA for the CDR3: TGTGCCAGCAGTTTTGGGGAGTCAGATACGCAGTATTTT.

The J gene is TRBJ2-3, the V gene TRBV5-6; no definite D call. Germline V lookup: CDR1 SGHDT, CDR2 YYEEEE. Trimming stripped 7 bases from V and 1 base from J, with 16 bases between. This CDR3 has 15 amino acids. In DNA form, the CDR3 reads TGTGCCAGCGGCCGATTGGTCGGAGGCACAGATACGCAGTATTTT. Translating gives CASGRLVGGTDTQYF.

J is TRBJ2-7 and V is TRBV4-1; 7 nucleotides align to TRBD1. The V gene's germline CDR1 is MGHRA and CDR2 YSYEKL. The CDR3 has 16 amino acids. V gave up 1 base and J gave up 1 base; unmatched junction bases: 7. CDR3 nucleotides: TGCGCCAGCAGCCAAGTGCAAGGACAGGCATCCTACGAGCAGTACTTC. As protein: CASSQVQGQASYEQYF.